The 13 T cell receptor beta chains given below trace back to one sample, sequenced in a study of T cell changes during pregnancy in multiple sclerosis. This table comes from immunoSEQ multiplex PCR, and its TCRdb copy is limited to in-frame clones, with some not included. Of about 31,000 clones in the sample, approximately 91% are singletons; the top ten hold 5.5% to 7%. The source material was CD8+ T cells from peripheral blood mononuclear cells, sampled in the second trimester of pregnancy. These receptors all come from a female donor with multiple sclerosis, enrolled in a pregnancy study.

The chain has TRBV4-3 and TRBJ1-1; 7 bases match TRBD1. The germline V gene encodes CDR1 LGHNA and CDR2 YSLEER. V shed 1 base and J 6 bases; nucleotides not matched to a gene: 11. The CDR3 consists of 16 residues. The CDR3: CASSQGVEYRGAEAFF. CDR3 bases: TGCGCCAGCAGCCAAGGAGTTGAATACAGGGGCGCTGAAGCTTTCTTT.

The gene calls are TRBV4-3 and TRBJ2-7; D is unclear. Germline assignment: CDR1 LGHNA and CDR2 YSLEER. Trimming cost V 1 base and J 1 base, with 5 bases left between them. The CDR3 consists of 13 residues. The CDR3 reads CASSQAQSYEQYF. DNA of the CDR3: TGCGCCAGCAGCCAAGCACAGTCCTACGAGCAGTACTTC.

This rearrangement joins TRBV6-4 to TRBJ2-7; 10 bases match TRBD2. J was trimmed by 5 bases and V by 6 bases; bases with no gene match: 10. The germline gives CDR1 MRHNA, CDR2 SNTAGT. The CDR3 extends over 15 amino acids. The CDR3 sequence: CASSKIAGGENEQYF. The CDR3 bases are TGTGCCAGCAGCAAGATAGCGGGAGGAGAGAACGAGCAGTACTTC.

This clone was seen a handful of times. This chain joins TRBV27 and TRBJ1-1; D ambiguous. Per the germline V gene, CDR1 is MNHEY and CDR2 is SMNVEV (reference sequence). V gave up 6 bases and J gave up 4 bases, with 12 bases separating them. This CDR3 spans 13 amino acids. The CDR3 region has the DNA TGTGCCAGCAGCGACACGGCGGGCACTGAAGCTTTCTTT. Protein: CASSDTAGTEAFF.

The genes are TRBV29-1 and TRBJ1-2; maybe TRBD1 (6 bases). The V and J ends lost 2 bases and 6 bases respectively, with 10 bases between them. The CDR3 runs 12 residues. Looked up from germline, CDR1 is SQVTM and CDR2 is ANQGSEA. This CDR3 reads CSVERGGNGYTF. DNA of the CDR3: TGCAGCGTTGAAAGGGGGGGAAATGGCTACACCTTC. Full variable domain (outside the CDR3, taken from reference TRBV29-1 and TRBJ1-2): SAVISQKPSRDICQRGTSLTIQCQVDSQVTMMFWYRQQPGQSLTLIATANQGSEATYESGFVIDKFPISRPNLTFSTLTVSNMSPEDSSIYLCSVERGGNGYTFGSGTRLTVV.

The genes are TRBV27 and TRBJ1-1; no clear D. CDR3 length equals 15 residues. V was clipped by 3 bases and J by 0 bases, with 11 bases between them. Germline CDR1 and CDR2: MNHEY and SMNVEV (reference sequence). The CDR3 region is CASSLYRELNTEAFF. The DNA of the CDR3 is TGTGCCAGCAGTTTGTACAGAGAGCTGAACACTGAAGCTTTCTTT.

This clone was seen a single time. The chain uses TRBV5-6 and TRBJ2-1; 8 nucleotides line up with TRBD2. Looked up from germline, CDR1 is SGHDT and CDR2 is YYEEEE. The CDR3 extends over 15 amino acids. After removal of 0 bases from V and 10 bases from J, the junction contained 9 bases not matched to a gene. The CDR3 is CASSLGRAGVWEQFF. The CDR3, as DNA: TGTGCCAGCAGCTTGGGTCGAGCGGGAGTCTGGGAGCAGTTCTTC.

J is TRBJ1-4 and V is TRBV4-1; weak D call: TRBD1 (5 bases). This CDR3 spans 15 amino acids. Trimming took 5 bases from V and 0 from J, leaving 10 bases between them. CDR1 MGHRA and CDR2 YSYEKL come from the germline V gene. The CDR3 reads CASSLGGATNEKLFF. DNA for the CDR3: TGCGCCAGCAGCTTGGGGGGTGCAACTAATGAAAAACTGTTTTTT.

The chain couples TRBV27 to TRBJ1-5; D might be TRBD1 (6 bases). The CDR3 has 13 residues. V was shortened by 2 bases and J by 9 bases, with 11 bases between the two germline ends. Germline CDR1 is MNHEY and CDR2 is SMNVEV (reference sequence). CDR3 protein: CASSLNGGWPQHF. CDR3 DNA: TGTGCCAGCAGTTTAAATGGGGGCTGGCCCCAGCATTTT.

The chain links TRBV6-5 to TRBJ2-1; D is possibly TRBD1 (6 bases). Trimming stripped 2 bases from V and 7 bases from J, with 9 bases between. Germline CDR1 reads MNHEY; CDR2 reads SVGAGI. The CDR3 sequence is 13 residues long. The CDR3 coding sequence is TGTGCCAGCAGTTACAATACAGGGAATGAGCAGTTCTTC. Translation gives CASSYNTGNEQFF.

The genes are TRBV29-1 and TRBJ2-3; tentative D call: TRBD1 (6 bases). CDR3 length equals 15 residues. V was clipped by 4 bases and J by 0 bases, with 14 bases between them. Germline lookup yields CDR1 SQVTM and CDR2 ANQGSEA. This CDR3 is CSVGGTGTSTDTQYF. In nucleotides, the CDR3 is TGCAGCGTTGGGGGAACAGGGACAAGCACAGATACGCAGTATTTT.

This chain uses TRBV2 with TRBJ1-1; unclear D gene. Germline V CDR1 and CDR2: SNHLY, FYNNEI. The CDR3 sequence is 11 residues long. V lost 6 bases and J 2 bases, leaving 4 bases between the germline ends. The CDR3 DNA is TGTGCCAGCAGGGCAAACACTGAAGCTTTCTTT. This codes for CASRANTEAFF.

The chain uses TRBV30 and TRBJ1-3; 10 positions match TRBD1. Unmatched junction bases numbered 9, after V lost 5 bases and J lost 2 bases. The CDR3 extends over 16 amino acids. Per germline, CDR1 GTSNPN and CDR2 SVGIG (reference sequence). The CDR3 sequence: CAWAGQGPSTGNTIYF. CDR3 bases: TGTGCCTGGGCGGGACAGGGGCCATCGACTGGAAACACCATATATTTT.